The 6 T cell receptor beta chains below were found in one sample sequenced in a study of PD-1 blockade in mismatch repair-deficient tumors. These TCRs are of unknown antigen specificity. Time point here: approximately eleven-day in vitro stimulation with candidate neoantigen peptide 3. Profiling relied on immunoSEQ multiplex PCR, and the TCRdb table lists in-frame clones only, not all of them. The repertoire holds approximately 10,000 clones, with under 95% as singletons. This specimen consisted of cells cultured in vitro, obtained from a patient treated with pembrolizumab. These TCRs come from an adult with mismatch repair-deficient cancer.

The gene calls are TRBV5-1 and TRBJ2-5; D gene ambiguous. The CDR3 spans 11 residues. Germline V CDR1 and CDR2: SGHRS, YFSETQ. Trimming stripped 7 bases from V and 1 base from J, with 5 bases between. This CDR3 reads CASGPQETQYF. In DNA, the CDR3 is TGCGCCAGCGGCCCCCAAGAGACCCAGTACTTC.

The rearrangement links TRBV5-1 to TRBJ1-5; D ambiguous. CDR3 length: 13 residues. The V and J ends lost 0 bases and 9 bases respectively, with 10 bases between them. Germline CDR1 and CDR2: SGHRS and YFSETQ. The CDR3 region has the DNA TGCGCCAGCAGCTTGGGGGATTTTGGGCCCCAGCATTTT. This gives the protein CASSLGDFGPQHF.

This rearrangement joins TRBV12-5 to TRBJ2-5, with TRBD2 as a possible D gene (5 bases). Trimming removed 6 bases from V and 5 bases from J, with 10 bases in between. CDR3 length equals 12 residues. From germline, CDR1 is LGHNT and CDR2 FRNRAP. Here the CDR3 DNA reads TGTGCTAGTGGGGAGGACCGGGAGACCCAGTACTTC. Residues: CASGEDRETQYF.

The J gene is TRBJ2-7, the V gene TRBV11-2; D gene unclear. From germline, CDR1 is SGHAT and CDR2 FQNNGV. V was clipped by 1 base and J by 0 bases, with 7 bases between them. The CDR3 is made up of 14 amino acids. The CDR3 DNA reads TGTGCCAGCAGCTTAGGTCCTTACTCCTACGAGCAGTACTTC. This encodes CASSLGPYSYEQYF.

This chain joins TRBV6-4 and TRBJ2-5; weak D call: TRBD1 (6 bases). This CDR3 comprises 13 residues. The V end lost 6 bases, the J end lost 5 bases, and 13 bases lay between the germline ends. Germline lookup yields CDR1 MRHNA and CDR2 SNTAGT. In DNA form, the CDR3 reads TGTGCCAGCAGCCAGGACAGAGGGGAGACCCAGTACTTC. This codes for CASSQDRGETQYF.

The chain has TRBV7-9 and TRBJ1-5; tentative D call: TRBD1 (5 bases). Deletions cut 1 base from V and 3 bases from J, with 7 bases between. The germline V gene has CDR1 SEHNR and CDR2 FQNEAQ (reference sequence). There are 14 residues in the CDR3. CDR3: CASSLGQNNQPQHF. CDR3 nucleotides: TGTGCCAGCAGCTTAGGACAGAACAATCAGCCCCAGCATTTT.